Listed below are T cell receptor beta chains from one sample, sequenced in a study of blood T cell repertoires in COVID-19. Measured with immunoSEQ multiplex PCR; TCRdb has only the in-frame clones, and not every one. The table shows 120,000 to 150,000 clones, with 75% to 90% occurring only once. The specimen was PBMCs or T cells enriched from blood (not recorded which). The origin of the receptors is a man aged 50 to 59 in a cohort exposed to, infected with or recovered from COVID-19 (not recorded which). Both conserved end residues are part of each CDR3. D genes are given only for firm matches. Clone size is not always given. Where it is, it says once, few, many or a class for expanded clones.

>TRBV2|-|TRBJ1-1|-
TGTGCCAGCAAGGGCGGAGGCACTGAAGCTTTCTTT
CASKGGGTEAFF
>TRBV10-3|-|TRBJ1-6|-
TGTGCCATCAGTGCAGTGAATTCACCCCTCCACTTT
CAISAVNSPLHF
>TRBV2|-|TRBJ1-5|-
TGTGCCAGCAGTGAAAGGTTGTGGGAGGGTCAGCCCCAGCATTTT
CASSERLWEGQPQHF
>TRBV4-1|TRBD1|TRBJ1-6|-
TGCGCCAGCAGCCTTGGACAGGGGGCGGGAAATTCACCCCTCCACTTT
CASSLGQGAGNSPLHF
>TRBV28|TRBD1|TRBJ1-2|-
TGTGCCAGCAGTTTAGAGGGGGCAAGTTCGCTCGGCTACACCTTC
CASSLEGASSLGYTF
>TRBV19|TRBD1|TRBJ1-4|-
TGTGCCAGTTGGTCGGGGACAGGGAATGAAAAACTGTTTTTT
CASWSGTGNEKLFF
>TRBV9|-|TRBJ2-5|-
TGTGCCAGCAGTCAGGACATCTTGGGAGAGACCCAGTACTTC
CASSQDILGETQYF
>TRBV13|TRBD2|TRBJ2-7|-
TGTGCCAGCACCTCCGGGGGGGGGCCCTACGAGCAGTACTTC
CASTSGGGPYEQYF
>TRBV4-2|TRBD2|TRBJ2-1|-
TGTGCCAGCAGCCAAAGGGATGCTAGCGGTTACAATGAGCAGTTCTTC
CASSQRDASGYNEQFF
>TRBV19|-|TRBJ2-7|-
TGTGCCAGTAGTCCCCGACAGGTAACCTACGAGCAGTACTTC
CASSPRQVTYEQYF
>TRBV11-2|-|TRBJ1-1|-
TGTGCCAGCAGCTTAGTGGCAGTGAACACTGAAGCTTTCTTT
CASSLVAVNTEAFF
>TRBV5-1|TRBD2|TRBJ2-1|-
TGCGCCAGCAGCTTGGAACTAGCGGGCACCAATGAGCAGTTCTTC
CASSLELAGTNEQFF
>TRBV7-9|-|TRBJ2-7|-
TGTGCCAGCAGCCCACCCCTGACGCGGGCCCGCGAGCAGTACTTC
CASSPPLTRAREQYF
>TRBV5-4|-|TRBJ2-2|-
TGTGCCAGCAGCTTGGAGGGGGGGAGCCTCACCGGGGAGCTGTTTTTT
CASSLEGGSLTGELFF
>TRBV15|-|TRBJ2-1|once
TGTGCCACCAGCAGAGACAGGGGAACTTACAATGAGCAGTTCTTC
CATSRDRGTYNEQFF
>TRBV9|TRBD1|TRBJ1-5|-
TGTGCCAGCAGCGGACAGGGGTGGAATCAGCCCCAGCATTTT
CASSGQGWNQPQHF
>TRBV6-2/TRBV6-3|TRBD1|TRBJ2-7|-
TGTGCCAGCAGTTACTTGGGACAGGGGATGGGCGAGCAGTACTTC
CASSYLGQGMGEQYF
>TRBV19|-|TRBJ1-2|few
TGTGCCAGTAGTATAGGGGGACTCGGAGGCTACACCTTC
CASSIGGLGGYTF
>TRBV7-8|-|TRBJ1-5|-
TGTGCCAGCAGCCCTATGACTACAGGGACTAGCCCCCAGCATTTT
CASSPMTTGTSPQHF
>TRBV10-3|TRBD1|TRBJ1-1|-
TGTGCCACCTGTTCACAGGGGTACCCTGAAGCTTTCTTT
CATCSQGYPEAFF
>TRBV29-1|-|TRBJ1-1|-
TGCAGCGTTGAAGTATTGACAGGAGGCATGAACACTGAAGCTTTCTTT
CSVEVLTGGMNTEAFF
>TRBV7-7|TRBD2|TRBJ2-5|-
TGTGCCAGCAGCTTTGGACTAGCGGGAGTTGGCGAGACCCAGTACTTC
CASSFGLAGVGETQYF
>TRBV7-9|-|TRBJ1-1|-
TGTGCCAGCAGCTTAATAAACACTGAAGCTTTCTTT
CASSLINTEAFF
>TRBV7-9|-|TRBJ1-1|few
TGTGCCAGCAGAACAGGTGCCGCTGAAGCTTTCTTT
CASRTGAAEAFF
>TRBV10-3|-|TRBJ1-2|-
TGTGCCATCAGTGAGTCTCTTGCTGGCAGCGAGGGCTACACCTTC
CAISESLAGSEGYTF
>TRBV10-3|TRBD2|TRBJ2-3|-
TGTGCCATCAGCGGGAGCGGGAGGGGGACAGATACGCAGTATTTT
CAISGSGRGTDTQYF
>TRBV27|-|TRBJ1-6|-
TGTGCCAGCAGCCCAGGGTATTATAATTCACCCCTCCACTTT
CASSPGYYNSPLHF
>TRBV2|-|TRBJ1-4|-
TGTGCCAGCAGTGAAGGAGGGGTAGGGGGTGAAAAACTGTTTTTT
CASSEGGVGGEKLFF
>TRBV7-2|-|TRBJ2-3|once
TGTGCCAGCAGCTTAAGCGGCCTCCCCACAGATACGCAGTATTTT
CASSLSGLPTDTQYF
>TRBV5-1|-|TRBJ1-2|-
TGCGCCAGCACCCCTGGGGGGGGCGACTATGGCTACACCTTC
CASTPGGGDYGYTF
>TRBV2|-|TRBJ1-2|-
TGTGCCAGCAGTGAACTCAGGTCGCGTGGCTACACCTTC
CASSELRSRGYTF
>TRBV7-2|-|TRBJ1-4|-
TGTGCCAGCAGCTTAGGGGGGGTCCCTAATGAAAAACTGTTTTTT
CASSLGGVPNEKLFF
>TRBV6-5|TRBD1|TRBJ2-5|-
TGTGCCAGCAGGGGACAGTACCAAGAGACCCAGTACTTC
CASRGQYQETQYF
>TRBV6-5|-|TRBJ1-1|-
TGTGCCAGCAGGCCCCTCCGCGGGGGATACACTGAAGCTTTCTTT
CASRPLRGGYTEAFF
>TRBV6-1|TRBD1|TRBJ1-4|-
TGTGCCAGCAGTGAGACGACAGGGGGGTTTGAAAAACTGTTTTTT
CASSETTGGFEKLFF
>TRBV6-1|TRBD1|TRBJ2-2|-
TGTGCCAGCAGTGCTGGGACAGGGGGCATGACCGGGGAGCTGTTTTTT
CASSAGTGGMTGELFF